Following are 30 T cell receptor beta chains from one sample sequenced in a study of blood T cell repertoires in COVID-19. Assay used: immunoSEQ multiplex PCR; TCRdb lists only in-frame clones, some missing. This repertoire shows 200,000 to 250,000 clones, about nine tenths found once; its top ten account for around 10%. The sequenced sample consisted of peripheral blood. These receptor sequences come from a man aged 50 to 60 with COVID-19, enrolled during active disease.

The chain is built from TRBV6-5 and TRBJ2-2; 10 bases agree with TRBD1. Per germline, CDR1 MNHEY and CDR2 SVGAGI. The ends lost 6 bases at V and 4 bases at J; junction bases unmatched: 2. This CDR3 has 14 amino acids. The CDR3 loop is CASRRTGGTGELFF. The CDR3 DNA is TGTGCCAGCAGGCGGACAGGGGGCACCGGGGAGCTGTTTTTT.

This chain joins TRBV11-3 and TRBJ2-1; TRBD2 matches at 7 bases. CDR3 size: 16 residues. The V gene's germline CDR1 is SGHNT and CDR2 YENEEA. V trimming: 6 bases; J trimming: 0 bases; junction bases outside the gene matches: 8. CDR3 loop: CASSPSGLSSYNEQFF. The CDR3 region has the DNA TGTGCCAGCAGTCCTAGCGGACTTTCCTCCTACAATGAGCAGTTCTTC.

The chain employs TRBV7-5 and TRBJ2-7; the table names TRBD1, a call not compared with the DNA. TRBV7-5 is listed as a pseudogene. The CDR3 is 15 residues long. CDR3: CVRSKQGVGSYEQYF. CDR3 DNA: TGTGTCAGAAGCAAACAGGGGGTTGGGTCCTACGAGCAGTACTTC.

The rearrangement uses TRBV7-9 and TRBJ1-5; D may be TRBD1 (5 bases). Germline V gene data show CDR1 as SEHNR and CDR2 as FQNEAQ (reference sequence). Trimming stripped 3 bases from V and 7 bases from J, with 16 bases between. The CDR3 is 15 amino acids. The CDR3, as DNA: TGTGCCAGCAGCTTGCAGGGTGAAAGGACCCAGCCCCAGCATTTT. Protein: CASSLQGERTQPQHF.

V gene TRBV4-1 combines with J gene TRBJ1-2; D unresolved. The germline CDR1 and CDR2 sequences are MGHRA and YSYEKL. The CDR3 spans 15 residues. The V end was cut by 3 bases, the J end by 3 bases, with 14 bases between. Here the CDR3 reads CASSQVEEGYYGYTF. The CDR3 DNA is TGCGCCAGCAGCCAGGTCGAAGAGGGCTACTATGGCTACACCTTC.

V and J are TRBV6-5 and TRBJ2-7, with 9 bases matching TRBD2. With V trimmed by 0 bases and J by 3 bases, 6 bases remained unmatched. The CDR3 is 16 residues long. Per germline, CDR1 MNHEY and CDR2 SVGAGI. DNA of the CDR3: TGTGCCAGCAGTTACTCGAGCAGCGGGGGGTACTACGAGCAGTACTTC. Translating gives CASSYSSSGGYYEQYF.

The V and J genes are TRBV5-1 and TRBJ2-7; 9 bases are a match to TRBD1. Germline assignment: CDR1 SGHRS and CDR2 YFSETQ. V was clipped by 0 bases and J by 6 bases; unmatched bases: 7. The CDR3 has 15 residues. The CDR3 DNA reads TGCGCCAGCAGCTTGGAGGGACAGGGTTTCCGCGAGCAGTACTTC. Protein product: CASSLEGQGFREQYF. The full variable domain, in which reference TRBV5-1 and TRBJ2-7 provide the parts outside the CDR3, is KAGVTQTPRYLIKTRGQQVTLSCSPISGHRSVSWYQQTPGQGLQFLFEYFSETQRNKGNFPGRFSGRQFSNSRSEMNVSTLELGDSALYLCASSLEGQGFREQYFGPGTRLTVT.

This sequence joins TRBV27 and TRBJ2-4; 10 bases line up with TRBD1. Germline V CDR1 and CDR2: MNHEY, SMNVEV (reference sequence). V gave up 5 bases and J gave up 6 bases; unmatched junction bases: 4. The CDR3 has 14 amino acids. The CDR3 here is CASSTGQGRNIQYF. In DNA, the CDR3 is TGTGCCAGCAGTACGGGACAGGGGAGAAACATTCAGTACTTC.

This rearrangement joins TRBV28 to TRBJ1-1, with a tentative D call TRBD1 (5 bases). Germline CDR1 and CDR2: MDHEN and SYDVKM. The length of the CDR3 is 13 residues. Trimming removed 4 bases at V and 4 bases at J, with 10 bases between. In nucleotides, the CDR3 is TGTGCCAGCAGTTCGGGGGGGAGCACTGAAGCTTTCTTT. Its protein is CASSSGGSTEAFF.

The chain recombines TRBV4-1 with TRBJ1-2; TRBD1 matches at 7 bases. Germline trimming cut 3 bases from V and 5 bases from J; bases unmatched to any gene: 6. The CDR3 extends over 14 amino acids. Germline assignment: CDR1 MGHRA and CDR2 YSYEKL. The CDR3 sequence: CASSQPGTAYGYTF. CDR3 nucleotides: TGCGCCAGCAGCCAGCCAGGGACAGCTTATGGCTACACCTTC.

This chain connects TRBV5-1 to TRBJ1-2; D not resolved. This CDR3 spans 11 amino acids. CDR1 is SGHRS and CDR2 is YFSETQ in the germline V gene. The V and J ends lost 4 bases and 4 bases respectively, with 5 bases between them. In nucleotides, the CDR3 is TGCGCCAGCAGCGAGGGCTATGGCTACACCTTC. As protein: CASSEGYGYTF. Full variable domain (remainder filled in from reference TRBV5-1 and TRBJ1-2): KAGVTQTPRYLIKTRGQQVTLSCSPISGHRSVSWYQQTPGQGLQFLFEYFSETQRNKGNFPGRFSGRQFSNSRSEMNVSTLELGDSALYLCASSEGYGYTFGSGTRLTVV.

The genes are TRBV7-2 and TRBJ1-2; maybe TRBD1 (5 bases). V lost 1 base and J lost 3, with 12 bases in between. This CDR3 comprises 15 residues. Germline V gene lookup returns CDR1 SGHTA and CDR2 FQGNSA. The CDR3 sequence: CASSLDQGSYYGYTF. CDR3 bases: TGTGCCAGCAGCTTAGATCAGGGCTCCTACTATGGCTACACCTTC.

A few counts support this clone. The gene calls are TRBV5-1 and TRBJ2-3; the D gene is possibly TRBD1 (5 bases). Germline values: CDR1 SGHRS, CDR2 YFSETQ. Trimming shortened V by 0 bases and J by 1 base, and 9 bases separated the two germline ends. The CDR3 totals 15 residues. CDR3 sequence (DNA): TGCGCCAGCAGCTTGGCAGGGATGGGCACAGATACGCAGTATTTT. It encodes CASSLAGMGTDTQYF.

The rearrangement joins TRBV11-3 to TRBJ1-1, with 10 positions matching TRBD1. CDR3 length: 14 residues. V trimming: 5 bases; J trimming: 3 bases; junction bases outside the gene matches: 3. Germline-derived CDR1 and CDR2 are SGHNT and YENEEA. CDR3 coding DNA: TGTGCCAGCAGCCCGGGGACAGGGGACACTGAAGCTTTCTTT. Encoded protein: CASSPGTGDTEAFF.

This clone was counted between two and nine times. The rearrangement uses TRBV9 and TRBJ1-2; TRBD1 matches 9 bases. Germline loops: CDR1 SGDLS, CDR2 YYNGEE. Trimming took 3 bases from V and 4 from J; bases not matched to a gene: 7. The CDR3 totals 15 residues. The CDR3 nucleotides read TGTGCCAGCAGCGCAGGACAGGGGAGGGGCTATGGCTACACCTTC. This encodes CASSAGQGRGYGYTF.

Note on this clone: An end of the junction does not agree with germline; a read error may underlie this. The genes are TRBV28 and TRBJ1-2; D perhaps matches TRBD1 (5 bases). This CDR3 region has 13 residues. The germline CDR1 and CDR2 sequences are MDHEN and SYDVKM. This CDR3 is CASSLITSGGGPF. CDR3 sequence (DNA): TGTGCCAGCAGTTTGATCACCTCCGGGGGAGGCCCCTTC.

V and J are TRBV10-3 and TRBJ2-7; the D gene is possibly TRBD2 (6 bases). Germline V gives CDR1 ENHRY, CDR2 SYGVKD. The V end lost 0 bases, the J end lost 0 bases, and 12 bases lay between the germline ends. This CDR3 is built from 16 residues. The CDR3 here is CAISESGGTGSYEQYF. DNA of the CDR3: TGTGCCATCAGTGAGTCTGGCGGGACCGGCTCCTACGAGCAGTACTTC.

V gene TRBV27 combines with J gene TRBJ1-1, with D tentatively TRBD1 (6 bases). The CDR3 has 15 residues. Per the germline V gene, CDR1 is MNHEY and CDR2 is SMNVEV (reference sequence). V dropped 5 bases and J dropped 1 base, with 14 bases sitting between them. The CDR3 region is CASSPAPTGNTEAFF. The CDR3 DNA follows: TGTGCCAGCAGTCCCGCTCCGACAGGGAACACTGAAGCTTTCTTT.

J is TRBJ2-7 and V is TRBV12-3 or TRBV12-4, with D hard to call. This CDR3 comprises 13 residues. Trimming shortened V by 3 bases and J by 7 bases, and 13 bases separated the two germline ends. This CDR3 is CASSLAPVGEQYF. CDR3 coding DNA: TGTGCCAGCAGTTTGGCTCCCGTCGGGGAGCAGTACTTC.

This chain connects TRBV3-1 (or the pseudogene TRBV3-2) to TRBJ2-1; 10 nucleotides agree with TRBD1. CDR1 and CDR2 from the germline V gene are LGHDT and YNNKEL (reference sequence). V shed 2 bases and J 12 bases; nucleotides not matched to a gene: 13. The CDR3 contains 16 residues. The CDR3 reads CASSQHRDRGFSGQFF. DNA for the CDR3: TGTGCCAGCAGCCAACACCGGGACAGGGGTTTTTCAGGGCAGTTCTTC.

This sequence joins TRBV9 and TRBJ2-5; TRBD2 agrees at 7 bases. The CDR3 spans 17 residues. The trim removed 0 bases at V and 5 bases at J, leaving 13 bases unmatched. From germline, CDR1 is SGDLS and CDR2 YYNGEE. CDR3 DNA: TGTGCCAGCAGCGTAGGCGTTGGGGGGACTAAGCATGAGACCCAGTACTTC. Encoded protein: CASSVGVGGTKHETQYF.

The rearrangement joins TRBV14 to TRBJ2-5; 8 nucleotides agree with TRBD2. The V gene's germline CDR1 is SGHDN and CDR2 FVKESK. The CDR3 length is 14 residues. Unmatched junction bases numbered 1, after V lost 3 bases and J lost 1 base. CDR3 coding DNA: TGTGCCAGCAGCCATAGCGGGATCCAAGAGACCCAGTACTTC. Translation gives CASSHSGIQETQYF. The complete variable domain, with remaining parts taken from reference TRBV14 and TRBJ2-5, reads EAGVTQFPSHSVIEKGQTVTLRCDPISGHDNLYWYRRVMGKEIKFLLHFVKESKQDESGMPNNRFLAERTGGTYSTLKVQPAELEDSGVYFCASSHSGIQETQYFGPGTRLLVL.

This clone was observed a handful of times. V gene TRBV2 combines with J gene TRBJ1-5, with TRBD1 as a possible D gene (6 bases). V was shortened by 6 bases and J by 5 bases, with 11 bases between the two germline ends. CDR1 and CDR2 from the germline V gene are SNHLY and FYNNEI. This CDR3 region has 13 residues. In DNA, the CDR3 is TGTGCCAGCAGAGCTACAGGGCATCAGCCCCAGCATTTT. It is translated as CASRATGHQPQHF.

This sequence joins TRBV3-1 (or the pseudogene TRBV3-2) and TRBJ2-2; D is perhaps TRBD1 (6 bases). The CDR3 totals 16 residues. The germline CDR1 and CDR2 sequences are LGHDT and YNNKEL (reference sequence). The germline V and J ends were trimmed by 4 bases and 4 bases, with 16 bases remaining between them. The CDR3 sequence: CASSPFRNRVTGELFF. CDR3 DNA sequence: TGTGCCAGCAGCCCTTTTCGAAACAGGGTCACCGGGGAGCTGTTTTTT.

The CDR3 DNA reads TGTGCCTCCACGGCGGGACTATCTGTCGAGCAGTACTTC. Its translation: CASTAGLSVEQYF. V gene TRBV3-1 (or the pseudogene TRBV3-2) combines with J gene TRBJ2-7; 7 bases line up with TRBD2. V lost 11 bases to trimming and J lost 6 bases; unmatched junction nucleotides: 13. Germline loops: CDR1 LGHDT, CDR2 YNNKEL (reference sequence). The CDR3 contains 13 residues.

In nucleotides, the CDR3 is TGTGCCAGTAGTATGACAGGGGTCTCAAGCTATGGCTACACCTTC. Translation gives CASSMTGVSSYGYTF. V usage is TRBV19 and J usage is TRBJ1-2; 8 positions agree with TRBD1. Germline-derived CDR1 and CDR2 are LNHDA and SQIVND (reference sequence). V was clipped by 3 bases and J by 4 bases; unmatched bases: 7. The CDR3 is made up of 15 amino acids.

V gene TRBV29-1 combines with J gene TRBJ1-5, with TRBD1 identical over 8 bases. Trimming cost V 7 bases and J 5 bases; bases outside gene matches: 10. CDR3 size: 14 residues. Germline-derived CDR1 and CDR2 are SQVTM and ANQGSEA. CDR3 DNA: TGCAGCGCTCGAACAGGGGGAATTGATCAGCCCCAGCATTTT. Protein product: CSARTGGIDQPQHF.

The chain uses TRBV5-1 and TRBJ1-1; 8 bases are a match to TRBD1. Germline lookup yields CDR1 SGHRS and CDR2 YFSETQ. The CDR3 runs to 15 residues. Trimming at V came to 4 bases and at J to 2 bases, leaving 7 bases not matched to a gene. CDR3 protein: CASSPGQVGNTEAFF. The CDR3 coding sequence is TGCGCCAGCAGCCCGGGACAGGTCGGAAACACTGAAGCTTTCTTT.

The rearrangement uses TRBV30 and TRBJ1-5; tentatively, D is TRBD1 (6 bases). This CDR3 comprises 13 residues. Germline loops: CDR1 GTSNPN, CDR2 SVGIG (reference sequence). V shed 2 bases and J shed 3 bases, with 8 bases lying between them. The CDR3 loop is CAWSRDNNQPQHF. CDR3 nucleotide sequence: TGTGCCTGGAGTAGGGACAACAATCAGCCCCAGCATTTT.

The chain combines TRBV7-2 with TRBJ2-1; the match to TRBD1 covers 7 bases. Per the germline V gene, CDR1 is SGHTA and CDR2 is FQGNSA. Losses at the gene ends were 1 base for V and 6 bases for J; bases not matched to a gene: 6. The CDR3 runs 15 residues. CDR3 nucleotides: TGTGCCAGCAGCTTAGGACAGGGATCATTCAATGAGCAGTTCTTC. This encodes CASSLGQGSFNEQFF.